Each of the 24 T cell receptor beta chains below was sequenced from the same sample in a study of T cells in Graves' hyperthyroidism and ophthalmopathy. Amplification of TCR beta CDR3 regions was performed using RNA transcripts as template. The HTBI primer set served for first-round RT-PCR of the TCR CDR3. Each CDR3 protein is one row after TCRdb ran MiXCR on the multiplex PCR reads. Found here are about 98,000 distinct CDR3 sequences, around 40% of them singletons; the top ten hold about a tenth. Material: peripheral blood or thyroid tissue (not recorded which). These receptors all come from a woman in her thirties with Graves' hyperthyroidism.

The chain employs TRBV7-8 and TRBJ2-7; 8 positions match TRBD1. The CDR3 has 13 residues. Germline trimming cut 11 bases from V and 3 bases from J; bases unmatched to any gene: 9. Germline V lookup: CDR1 SGHVS, CDR2 FQNEAQ. The CDR3 DNA reads TGTGCCTGGTTGGACAGGGAAGACTACGAGCAGTACTTC. Its translation is CAWLDREDYEQYF.

The chain carries TRBV6-2 or TRBV6-3 and TRBJ2-7; either TRBD1 or TRBD2 may supply D (5 bases each). The germline V and J ends were trimmed by 6 bases and 2 bases, with 11 bases remaining between them. Looked up from germline, CDR1 is MNHEY and CDR2 is SVGEGT. CDR3 length: 13 residues. The CDR3 DNA follows: TGTGCCAGCAGGGGGGACGGGACCTACGAGCAGTACTTC. Protein product: CASRGDGTYEQYF.

The rearrangement uses TRBV2 and TRBJ2-5, with 11 nucleotides matching TRBD1. This CDR3 region has 15 residues. Germline V gives CDR1 SNHLY, CDR2 FYNNEI. The junction had 6 bases not matched to a gene; V was cut back by 4 bases and J by 5 bases. The CDR3 DNA sequence: TGTGCCAGCAGTGGGGGGACAGGGGGGATCGAGACCCAGTACTTC. Translation: CASSGGTGGIETQYF.

This clonotype was seen at least ten times. This rearrangement joins TRBV19 to TRBJ1-1; D not certain. Trimming stripped 7 bases from V and 4 bases from J, with 19 bases between. The CDR3 covers 15 residues. Germline V lookup: CDR1 LNHDA, CDR2 SQIVND (reference sequence). The CDR3 nucleotides are TGTGCCAGTACCACAAATGGGTGGTATGGCACTGAAGCTTTCTTT. Protein sequence: CASTTNGWYGTEAFF.

This chain connects TRBV9 to TRBJ2-5; TRBD2 matches at 10 bases. V shed 3 bases and J 5 bases; nucleotides not matched to a gene: 4. Germline V CDR1 and CDR2: SGDLS, YYNGEE. The CDR3 runs to 14 residues. DNA of the CDR3: TGTGCCAGCAGCGCGTTAGCGGGAGGTGAGACCCAGTACTTC. Amino acids: CASSALAGGETQYF.

This clonotype was seen at least ten times. The chain combines TRBV20-1 with TRBJ1-3; D is ambiguous. Germline V gene sequence: CDR1 DFQATT, CDR2 SNEGSKA (reference sequence). V gave up 0 bases and J gave up 0 bases, with 12 bases separating them. The CDR3 runs to 16 residues. The CDR3 bases are TGCAGTGCTAGAGAAGAAGGAAGTCACTCTGGAAACACCATATATTTT. It translates to CSAREEGSHSGNTIYF.

In its sample, this clonotype was seen many times. This chain connects TRBV10-3 to TRBJ2-5, with D unresolved. In germline, CDR1 is ENHRY, CDR2 SYGVKD. The CDR3 sequence is 15 residues long. V lost 4 bases, J lost 1 base, and 13 bases lay in between. For the CDR3, the DNA is TGTGCCATCAGTGGGAGTCGGCGGTTCCAAGAGACCCAGTACTTC. It is translated as CAISGSRRFQETQYF.

This clonotype was counted many times. This chain links TRBV12-3 or TRBV12-4 with TRBJ1-2; D not certain. CDR3 length: 13 residues. V was cut by 6 bases and J by 2 bases, with 10 bases left in between. The CDR3 DNA reads as TGTGCCAGCAGCCTTGCGAGGAACTATGGCTACACCTTC. It specifies CASSLARNYGYTF.

The table lists this clonotype with many counts. The chain carries TRBV6-1 and TRBJ1-1, with a tentative D call TRBD1 (6 bases). The CDR3 extends over 13 amino acids. The V gene's germline CDR1 is MNHNS and CDR2 SASEGT. Trimming stripped 1 base from V and 4 bases from J, with 7 bases between. CDR3 region: CASSEGRGTEAFF. DNA of the CDR3: TGTGCCAGCAGTGAAGGCAGGGGCACTGAAGCTTTCTTT.

The chain uses TRBV20-1 and TRBJ1-6, with 7 bases that match TRBD1. CDR3 length: 14 residues. Looked up from germline, CDR1 is DFQATT and CDR2 is SNEGSKA (reference sequence). With V trimmed by 0 bases and J by 8 bases, 4 bases remained unmatched. Written as DNA, the CDR3 is TGCAGTGCTAGAGATCAGGGGGAGTATTCACCCCTCCACTTT. Amino acid sequence: CSARDQGEYSPLHF.

The rearrangement joins TRBV20-1 to TRBJ2-5; no definite D call. Germline V CDR1 and CDR2: DFQATT, SNEGSKA (reference sequence). This CDR3 has 13 residues. The ends were cut back, 6 bases at V and 1 base at J, with 12 bases in the middle. The CDR3 nucleotides read TGCAGTGCCGGTGGGTACCGCCAAGAGACCCAGTACTTC. This gives the protein CSAGGYRQETQYF.

This clonotype has a count of ten or more. The chain is built from TRBV28 and TRBJ2-5, with a possible D match to TRBD1 (5 bases). Germline V lookup: CDR1 MDHEN, CDR2 SYDVKM. The CDR3 totals 16 residues. The V end lost 1 base, the J end lost 4 bases, and 16 bases lay between the germline ends. CDR3 sequence: CASSLFRQRRGETQYF. The CDR3 bases are TGTGCCAGCAGTTTATTCAGGCAACGAAGGGGAGAGACCCAGTACTTC.

This clonotype came up many times. V usage is TRBV6-5 and J usage is TRBJ2-5; tentatively, D is TRBD1 (6 bases). This CDR3 is 13 amino acids long. The germline V gene encodes CDR1 MNHEY and CDR2 SVGAGI. V lost 2 bases to trimming and J lost 6 bases, with 10 bases between them. The CDR3 bases are TGTGCCAGCAGTTACAAGCAGGGGAAGACCCAGTACTTC. Translation: CASSYKQGKTQYF.

This clonotype was found once. In this CDR3 the conserved last residue, phenylalanine or tryptophan, is missing, so a read error is likely. J is TRBJ2-6 and V is TRBV7-2; tentatively, D is TRBD1 (6 bases). Trimming cost V 5 bases and J 4 bases, with 12 bases left between them. This CDR3 is 15 amino acids long. The V gene's germline CDR1 is SGHTA and CDR2 FQGNSA. CDR3 in amino acids: CASSGWGHGANVLTL. CDR3 nucleotide sequence: TGTGCCAGCAGCGGGTGGGGACACGGGGCCAACGTCCTGACTCTC.

The rearrangement links TRBV7-2 to TRBJ2-5; D is unclear. Looked up from germline, CDR1 is SGHTA and CDR2 is FQGNSA. Trimming took 5 bases from V and 1 from J, leaving 8 bases between them. CDR3 length: 13 residues. DNA of the CDR3: TGTGCCAGCAGCACCCGGTCCCAAGAGACCCAGTACTTC. Its translation: CASSTRSQETQYF.

This clonotype was found many times. The genes are TRBV20-1 and TRBJ2-3; 15 nucleotides align to TRBD2. CDR3 length: 14 residues. V lost 6 bases and J lost 10; bases outside the gene matches: 8. CDR1 is DFQATT and CDR2 is SNEGSKA in the germline V gene (reference sequence). DNA of the CDR3: TGCAGTGCGCCTGGGACTAGCGGGAGGTGGCCGCAGTATTTT. Its translation is CSAPGTSGRWPQYF.

Remarks on this clonotype: A much larger clone lies one base from this, so it may be a read error. The chain employs TRBV5-1 and TRBJ2-7, with no clear D. Gene TRBJ2-1 matches the end of the DNA better, so the J call may be wrong. Germline values: CDR1 SGHRS, CDR2 YFSETQ. This CDR3 comprises 13 residues. This CDR3 is CASSGYSCNEQFF. DNA of the CDR3: TGCGCCAGCAGCGGGTACTCCTGCAATGAGCAGTTCTTC.

With regard to this clonotype: A much larger clone is a single base away; this may be a read error. The J gene is TRBJ2-2, the V gene TRBV5-4; TRBD2 matches at 10 bases. Germline CDR1 is SGHNT and CDR2 is YYREEE (reference sequence). The CDR3 covers 17 residues. CDR3 residues: CASSPYASGRGTGELFF. The CDR3 DNA is TGCGCCAGCAGCCCCTACGCTAGCGGGAGAGGCACCGGGGAGCTGTTTTTT.

This clonotype was seen just once. The junction departs from germline at one end; a sequencing error may be responsible. The chain recombines TRBV2 with TRBJ2-5; D possibly matches TRBD1 or TRBD2 (5 bases each). There are 11 residues in the CDR3. The germline V gene encodes CDR1 SNHLY and CDR2 FYNNEI. The CDR3 loop is CASSLRDPQDF. The DNA for the CDR3 is TGTGCCAGCAGCCTCCGGGACCCCCAGGACTTC.

The sample holds many counts of this clonotype. The CDR3 DNA reads TGTGCCAGCAGTGTGAAATTAGCGGGAGGGCCTCGCGAGCAGTACTTC. Protein product: CASSVKLAGGPREQYF. The chain recombines TRBV2 with TRBJ2-7, with TRBD2 matching 11 bases. Germline CDR1 is SNHLY and CDR2 is FYNNEI. The CDR3 loop spans 16 amino acids. V was clipped by 4 bases and J by 6 bases; unmatched bases: 11.

The chain uses TRBV5-1 and TRBJ2-2; 9 bases map to TRBD2. Trimming cost V 1 base and J 3 bases; bases outside gene matches: 7. Germline loops: CDR1 SGHRS, CDR2 YFSETQ. This CDR3 region has 17 residues. The CDR3 sequence is CASSLHSGSGDTGELFF. CDR3 DNA sequence: TGCGCCAGCAGCTTGCATAGCGGGAGCGGGGACACCGGGGAGCTGTTTTTT. Complete variable domain (other parts from reference TRBV5-1 and TRBJ2-2): KAGVTQTPRYLIKTRGQQVTLSCSPISGHRSVSWYQQTPGQGLQFLFEYFSETQRNKGNFPGRFSGRQFSNSRSEMNVSTLELGDSALYLCASSLHSGSGDTGELFFGEGSRLTVL.

This clonotype came up many times. The V call is TRBV20-1, the J call TRBJ2-7; a weak D match, TRBD1 (5 bases). Germline V gene lookup returns CDR1 DFQATT and CDR2 SNEGSKA (reference sequence). Between the trimmed V and J ends, which lost 8 bases and 2 bases, there was a span of 16 bases. There are 13 residues in the CDR3. This chain's CDR3 is CSTRQGFAYEQYF. Written as DNA, the CDR3 is TGCAGTACCCGTCAGGGTTTCGCCTACGAGCAGTACTTC.

For this clonotype: Compared with germline, one end of the junction differs, possibly owing to a read error. This rearrangement joins TRBV7-9 to TRBJ2-7; 12 positions match TRBD2. CDR3 length: 17 residues. Germline V gene lookup returns CDR1 SEHNR and CDR2 FQNEAQ (reference sequence). As DNA, the CDR3 is TGCGCCAGCAGCCAAGCCGGACTAGCGGGACCCCGCTACGAGCAGTACTTC. It translates to CASSQAGLAGPRYEQYF.

In its sample, this clonotype was seen many times. This chain connects TRBV6-5 to TRBJ1-3, with D perhaps TRBD1 (6 bases). V gave up 6 bases and J gave up 8 bases, with 20 bases separating them. This CDR3 has 15 amino acids. Germline V gives CDR1 MNHEY, CDR2 SVGAGI. CDR3: CASSPDEGGLYTIYF. The CDR3 DNA is TGTGCCAGCAGCCCCGATGAGGGGGGCCTTTACACCATATATTTT.